At least ten counts were recorded for the clone carrying this T cell receptor (beta chain). Its antigen is not known. CDR3 size: 15 residues. Germline lookup yields CDR1 MNHEY and CDR2 SMNVEV (reference sequence). The V end lost 2 bases, the J end lost 1 base, and 8 bases lay between the germline ends. The data were taken from a study of human T cells and chemical hapten exposure. Overall study context: Per-sample variation in TCR yield stemmed mainly from small pooled library volume differences.

Sample time point: pre-sensitization, week 0. Described treatment: therapeutic diphenylcyclopropenone sensitization with weekly scalp DPC. Whole-study results and caveats: With alopecia, donors may have immune responses unlike healthy people's.

The study used a library that attached unique molecular identifiers to individual cDNA molecules. One entry per CDR3 protein results from TCRdb running MiXCR on the RACE reads. The sample carries roughly 380,000 distinct CDR3 sequences, 4.5% to 6% recorded once. Material: whole blood, obtained in connection with sensitization to the hapten diphenylcyclopropenone (DPC). The source of this sequence is a woman in her fifties or sixties with alopecia areata. Some clones in this sample may be carry-over from other donors' samples. The V and J genes are TRBV27 and TRBJ1-4; D is uncertain. The CDR3 region has the DNA TGTGCCAGCAGTTTAAGTTGGGGAACTAATGAAAAACTGTTTTTT. Residues: CASSLSWGTNEKLFF.